Each of the 19 T cell receptor beta chains below was sequenced from the same sample in a study of response to subunit inactivated influenza vaccine. TCRdb called the RT-PCR reads again in MiXCR, with one record for every CDR3 protein. Of some 640,000 distinct CDR3 sequences in the sample, approximately 14% were seen once. Sample: PBMCs from blood, taken approximately 15 days before vaccination. The receptors originated from a man in his fifties or sixties who received an inactivated influenza vaccine.

The chain uses TRBV18 and TRBJ1-6, with D unresolved. Germline CDR1 KGHSH, CDR2 LQKENI. This CDR3 is built from 13 residues. Trimming stripped 3 bases from V and 5 bases from J, with 5 bases between. The CDR3 here is CASSPLDNSPLHF. CDR3 sequence (DNA): TGTGCCAGCTCACCGCTAGATAATTCACCCCTCCACTTT.

The J gene is TRBJ2-5, the V gene TRBV4-2; D unclear. V was trimmed by 4 bases and J by 0 bases, leaving 15 bases between them. CDR1 and CDR2 (germline): LGHNA, YNFKEQ. The CDR3 sequence is 16 residues long. CDR3 in DNA: TGTGCCAGCAGCCCCCGAGTATTACCGGACCAAGAGACCCAGTACTTC. Translated, it gives CASSPRVLPDQETQYF.

The chain employs TRBV5-1 and TRBJ1-3, with D tentatively TRBD1 (5 bases). The V gene lost 4 bases and the J gene lost 2 bases, with 10 bases spanning the gap. CDR1 is SGHRS and CDR2 is YFSETQ in the germline V gene. The CDR3 has 14 amino acids. CDR3 bases: TGCGCCAGCAGCGATCGACAGACTGGAAACACCATATATTTT. As protein: CASSDRQTGNTIYF.

This clonotype has ten or more counts. The chain is built from TRBV12-3 or TRBV12-4 and TRBJ1-2; the D gene is possibly TRBD1 (6 bases). Trimming stripped 6 bases from V and 2 bases from J, with 10 bases between. The CDR3 extends over 13 amino acids. The CDR3 here is CASRGDTNYGYTF. The CDR3 coding sequence is TGTGCCAGCAGAGGGGACACCAACTATGGCTACACCTTC.

For this clonotype: Germline and junction disagree at one end, which may indicate a read error. V and J are TRBV5-1 and TRBJ2-7; 7 bases map to TRBD2. Germline-derived CDR1 and CDR2 are SGHRS and YFSETQ. The CDR3 runs to 16 residues. The CDR3 loop is CANSLAPGGGSYEQYF. CDR3 nucleotides: TGCGCCAACAGCTTGGCTCCAGGCGGGGGCTCCTACGAGCAGTACTTC.

This clonotype was observed many times. The chain combines TRBV29-1 with TRBJ2-7, with D possibly TRBD2 on 6 matching bases. From germline, CDR1 is SQVTM and CDR2 ANQGSEA. Trimming stripped 2 bases from V and 6 bases from J, with 14 bases between. The CDR3 has 13 residues. CDR3 DNA sequence: TGCAGCGTTGAAAAGGAGGGACTGGGCGAGCAGTACTTC. Translation gives CSVEKEGLGEQYF.

The genes are TRBV9 and TRBJ1-4; 9 positions match TRBD1. V was clipped by 3 bases and J by 7 bases; unmatched bases: 7. Germline V gene data show CDR1 as SGDLS and CDR2 as YYNGEE. This CDR3 contains 15 residues. The CDR3 bases are TGTGCCAGCAGCGCCCAGACAGGGGGAAGTGAAAAACTGTTTTTT. Amino acids: CASSAQTGGSEKLFF. The entire variable domain, with the rest obtained from reference TRBV9 and TRBJ1-4, is as follows: DSGVTQTPKHLITATGQRVTLRCSPRSGDLSVYWYQQSLDQGLQFLIQYYNGEERAKGNILERFSAQQFPDLHSELNLSSLELGDSALYFCASSAQTGGSEKLFFGSGTQLSVL.

The rearrangement uses TRBV12-3 or TRBV12-4 and TRBJ2-5, with D maybe TRBD1 (5 bases). Trimming shortened V by 3 bases and J by 1 base, and 12 bases separated the two germline ends. This CDR3 region has 15 residues. CDR3 coding DNA: TGTGCCAGCAGTTTTTTCACAGGAGCCCAAGAGACCCAGTACTTC. This codes for CASSFFTGAQETQYF.

This clonotype was detected a few times. Written as DNA, the CDR3 is TGTGCCAGTAGTAGAAATTCCGGGACAGGGACCTATAGCAATCAGCCCCAGCATTTT. It codes for CASSRNSGTGTYSNQPQHF. The rearrangement joins TRBV19 to TRBJ1-5, with 9 bases lining up with TRBD1. V shed 4 bases and J 0 bases; nucleotides not matched to a gene: 13. The CDR3 sequence is 19 residues long. CDR1 is LNHDA and CDR2 is SQIVND in the germline V gene (reference sequence).

This clonotype was found many times. The rearrangement joins TRBV12-3 or TRBV12-4 to TRBJ1-1; no clear D. V gave up 1 base and J gave up 1 base, with 7 bases separating them. The CDR3 contains 14 residues. The CDR3 coding sequence is TGTGCCAGCAGTTTAGGTTGGAAGAACACTGAAGCTTTCTTT. This translates into CASSLGWKNTEAFF.

This chain uses TRBV9 with TRBJ2-3, with 9 bases identical to TRBD1. Germline values: CDR1 SGDLS, CDR2 YYNGEE. This CDR3 region has 16 residues. After removal of 3 bases from V and 2 bases from J, the junction contained 7 bases not matched to a gene. CDR3 sequence: CASSGGQGKLTDTQYF. CDR3 nucleotides: TGTGCCAGCAGCGGCGGACAGGGGAAACTCACAGATACGCAGTATTTT.

The chain carries TRBV5-1 and TRBJ1-2, with TRBD1 matching 8 bases. Germline V lookup: CDR1 SGHRS, CDR2 YFSETQ. This CDR3 has 15 amino acids. J gave up 4 bases and V 1 base, and 6 bases lay outside the gene matches. The CDR3 DNA is TGCGCCAGCAGCTTGACCAGGGGGCTAAGCTATGGCTACACCTTC. Its translation: CASSLTRGLSYGYTF.

This clonotype was seen a few times. The rearrangement uses TRBV12-3 or TRBV12-4 and TRBJ1-5; possibly TRBD1 for D (5 bases). V lost 6 bases to trimming and J lost 7 bases, with 13 bases between them. The CDR3 has 13 residues. CDR3 in amino acids: CASSPPDRQPQHF. The DNA of the CDR3 is TGTGCCAGCAGCCCCCCCGACAGACAGCCCCAGCATTTT.

This clonotype was detected many times. The rearrangement uses TRBV7-2 and TRBJ1-2, with D unresolved. The CDR3 length is 11 residues. Germline lookup yields CDR1 SGHTA and CDR2 FQGNSA. V was cut by 5 bases and J by 8 bases, with 9 bases left in between. CDR3 sequence reads: CASSPAWGYTF. Here the CDR3 DNA reads TGTGCCAGCAGCCCAGCCTGGGGCTACACCTTC.

This clonotype has a handful of counts. The rearrangement uses TRBV3-1 and TRBJ2-5; the match to TRBD2 covers 7 bases. Germline V lookup: CDR1 LGHDT, CDR2 YNNKEL (reference sequence). This CDR3 is 16 amino acids long. With 3 bases clipped from V and 0 bases from J, the junction kept 7 bases outside the gene matches. This CDR3 is CASSQVWGGYQETQYF. CDR3 in DNA: TGTGCCAGCAGCCAGGTGTGGGGGGGGTACCAAGAGACCCAGTACTTC.

This clonotype has a count of ten or more. One junction end disagrees with the germline gene, perhaps due to a read error. This sequence joins TRBV3-1 and TRBJ2-7; 11 positions match TRBD1. This CDR3 is built from 15 residues. Germline V gene data show CDR1 as LGHDT and CDR2 as YNNKEL (reference sequence). The CDR3, as DNA: TGCGCCAGCAGCCAAGCCGGGACAGGGGGGTACGAGCAGTACTTC. It specifies CASSQAGTGGYEQYF.

This clonotype showed up many times. The rearrangement uses TRBV7-6 and TRBJ1-1; a possible D gene is TRBD1 (5 bases). The V end lost 3 bases, the J end lost 1 base, and 9 bases lay between the germline ends. Germline values: CDR1 SGHVS, CDR2 FNYEAQ. The CDR3 sequence is 14 residues long. The CDR3 coding sequence is TGTGCCAGCAGCTTCCAGGGTTGGAACACTGAAGCTTTCTTT. Residues: CASSFQGWNTEAFF.

V is TRBV3-1 and J is TRBJ1-1, with TRBD1 as a possible D gene (5 bases). The CDR3 runs to 15 residues. Trimming removed 5 bases at V and 0 bases at J, with 13 bases between. CDR1 is LGHDT and CDR2 is YNNKEL in the germline V gene (reference sequence). CDR3 protein: CASSWDGTMNTEAFF. In DNA, the CDR3 is TGTGCCAGCAGCTGGGACGGCACTATGAACACTGAAGCTTTCTTT.

Only a few counts were recorded for this clonotype. The V call is TRBV29-1, the J call TRBJ2-1; D gene ambiguous. The CDR3 runs 12 residues. V gave up 6 bases and J gave up 12 bases, with 18 bases separating them. Germline CDR1 and CDR2: SQVTM and ANQGSEA. The CDR3 sequence: CSVQDRIVGQFF. The CDR3 nucleotides are TGCAGCGTGCAGGACCGGATCGTGGGGCAGTTCTTC.